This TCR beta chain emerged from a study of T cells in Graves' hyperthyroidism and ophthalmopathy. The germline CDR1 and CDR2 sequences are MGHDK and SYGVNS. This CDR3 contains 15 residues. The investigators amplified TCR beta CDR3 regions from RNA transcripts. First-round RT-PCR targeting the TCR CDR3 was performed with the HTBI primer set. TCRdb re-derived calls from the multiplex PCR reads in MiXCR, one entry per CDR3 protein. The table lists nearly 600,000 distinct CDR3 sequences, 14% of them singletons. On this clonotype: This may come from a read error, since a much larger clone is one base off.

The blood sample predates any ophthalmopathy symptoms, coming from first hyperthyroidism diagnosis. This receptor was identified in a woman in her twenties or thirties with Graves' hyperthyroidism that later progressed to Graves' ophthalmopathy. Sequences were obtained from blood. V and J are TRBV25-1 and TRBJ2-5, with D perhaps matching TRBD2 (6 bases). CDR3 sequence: CACSPRAGRKETQYF. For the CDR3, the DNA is TGTGCCTGCAGTCCGAGGGCGGGACGGAAAGAGACCCAGTACTTC. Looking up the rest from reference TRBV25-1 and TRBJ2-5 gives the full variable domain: EADIYQTPRYLVIGTGKKITLECSQTMGHDKMYWYQQDPGMELHLIHYSYGVNSTEKGDLSSESTVSRIRTEHFPLTLESARPSHTSQYLCACSPRAGRKETQYFGPGTRLLVL.